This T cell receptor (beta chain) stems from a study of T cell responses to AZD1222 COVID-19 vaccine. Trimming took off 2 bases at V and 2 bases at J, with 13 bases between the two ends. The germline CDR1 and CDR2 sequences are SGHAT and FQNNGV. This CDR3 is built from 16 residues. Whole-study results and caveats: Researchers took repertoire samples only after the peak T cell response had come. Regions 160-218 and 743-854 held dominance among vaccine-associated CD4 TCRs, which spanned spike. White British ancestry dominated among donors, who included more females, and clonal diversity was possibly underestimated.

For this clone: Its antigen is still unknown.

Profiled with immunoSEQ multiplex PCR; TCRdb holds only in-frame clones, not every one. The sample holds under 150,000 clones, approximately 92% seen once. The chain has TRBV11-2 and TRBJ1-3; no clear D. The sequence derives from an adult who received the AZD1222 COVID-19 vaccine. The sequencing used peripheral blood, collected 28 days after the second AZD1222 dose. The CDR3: CASSLKWTGAGNTIYF. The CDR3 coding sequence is TGTGCCAGCAGCTTAAAATGGACCGGGGCTGGAAACACCATATATTTT.